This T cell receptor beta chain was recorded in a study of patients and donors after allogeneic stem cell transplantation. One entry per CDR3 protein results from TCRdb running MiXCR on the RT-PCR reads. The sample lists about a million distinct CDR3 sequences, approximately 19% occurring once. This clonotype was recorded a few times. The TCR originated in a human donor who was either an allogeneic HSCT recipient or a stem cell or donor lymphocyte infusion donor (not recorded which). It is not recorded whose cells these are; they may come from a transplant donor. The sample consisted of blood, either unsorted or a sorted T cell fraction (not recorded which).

The CDR3 DNA is TGTGCCAGCAGCCAACGGGCCATCTTCCACGAGCAGTACTTC. Translated, it gives CASSQRAIFHEQYF. The chain is built from TRBV14 and TRBJ2-7, with D hard to call. Germline V gene sequence: CDR1 SGHDN, CDR2 FVKESK. The CDR3 is 14 residues long. V was shortened by 2 bases and J by 5 bases, with 13 bases between the two germline ends.